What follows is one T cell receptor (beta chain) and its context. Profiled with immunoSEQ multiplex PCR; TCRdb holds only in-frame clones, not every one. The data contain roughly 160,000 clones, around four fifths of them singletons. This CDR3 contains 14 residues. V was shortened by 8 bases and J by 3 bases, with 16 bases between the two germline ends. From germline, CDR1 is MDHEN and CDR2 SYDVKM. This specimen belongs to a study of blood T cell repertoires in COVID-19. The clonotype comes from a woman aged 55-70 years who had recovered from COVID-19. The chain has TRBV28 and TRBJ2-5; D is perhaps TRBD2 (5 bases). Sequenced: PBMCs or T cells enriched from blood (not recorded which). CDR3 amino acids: CASQPTGEEETQYF. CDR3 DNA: TGTGCCAGCCAACCCACCGGGGAAGAAGAGACCCAGTACTTC.